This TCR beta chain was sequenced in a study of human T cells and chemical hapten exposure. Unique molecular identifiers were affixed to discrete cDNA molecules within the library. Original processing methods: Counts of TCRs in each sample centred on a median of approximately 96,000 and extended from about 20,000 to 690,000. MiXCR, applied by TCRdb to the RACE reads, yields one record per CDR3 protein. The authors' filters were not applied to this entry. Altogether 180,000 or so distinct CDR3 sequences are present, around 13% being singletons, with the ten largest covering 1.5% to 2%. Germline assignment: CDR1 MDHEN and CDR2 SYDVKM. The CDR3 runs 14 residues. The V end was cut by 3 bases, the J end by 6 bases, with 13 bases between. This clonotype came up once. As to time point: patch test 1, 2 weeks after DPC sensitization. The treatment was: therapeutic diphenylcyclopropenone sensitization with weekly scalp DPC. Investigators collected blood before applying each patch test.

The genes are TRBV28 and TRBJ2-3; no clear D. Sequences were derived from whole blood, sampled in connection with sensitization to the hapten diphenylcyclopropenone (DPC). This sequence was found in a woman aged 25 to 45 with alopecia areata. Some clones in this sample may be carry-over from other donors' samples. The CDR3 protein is CASSFGYIADTQYF. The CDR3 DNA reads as TGTGCCAGCAGTTTCGGATACATTGCGGATACGCAGTATTTT.